One sample yielded the 8 T cell receptor beta chains listed below, sequenced in a study of cytomegalovirus exposure and HLA in healthy donors. The method was immunoSEQ multiplex PCR; TCRdb's version includes in-frame clones alone and lacks a portion of them. The data contain more than 95,000 clones, around 96% of them singletons. Source material: PBMCs. Receptor source: a man aged 18-30 years in good health and CMV-seronegative.

The J gene is TRBJ1-1, the V gene TRBV7-9, with D possibly matching TRBD1 (5 bases). The CDR3 has 14 amino acids. Trimming cost V 3 bases and J 2 bases, with 10 bases left between them. Germline CDR1 and CDR2: SEHNR and FQNEAQ (reference sequence). CDR3 in DNA: TGTGCCAGCAGCTTCCGAGACAGTAACACTGAAGCTTTCTTT. Amino acid sequence: CASSFRDSNTEAFF.

This chain joins TRBV6-1 and TRBJ2-7; TRBD2 matches at 8 bases. V shed 7 bases, J shed 2 bases, and the junction held 7 bases outside the gene matches. CDR1 is MNHNS, CDR2 SASEGT, per germline. CDR3 length equals 14 residues. The CDR3 spells CASTGAGGTYEQYF. DNA of the CDR3: TGTGCCAGCACGGGGGCGGGAGGCACCTACGAGCAGTACTTC.

The chain carries TRBV7-2 and TRBJ2-1; TRBD2 matches 11 bases. V was clipped by 6 bases and J by 7 bases; unmatched bases: 14. The CDR3 runs to 17 residues. Germline V gene sequence: CDR1 SGHTA, CDR2 FQGNSA. The CDR3 DNA sequence: TGTGCCAGCAGTTCGCCGTTGACTAGCGGGATCCCGAATGAGCAGTTCTTC. It specifies CASSSPLTSGIPNEQFF.

The genes are TRBV19 and TRBJ1-4; a weak D match, TRBD1 (5 bases). V lost 6 bases and J 0 bases, leaving 8 bases between the germline ends. The CDR3 extends over 14 amino acids. Germline-derived CDR1 and CDR2 are LNHDA and SQIVND (reference sequence). CDR3 bases: TGTGCCAGTAGCACGACAGCAACTAATGAAAAACTGTTTTTT. Translating it yields CASSTTATNEKLFF.

The chain employs TRBV5-4 and TRBJ2-1; 10 nucleotides align to TRBD1. J was trimmed by 2 bases and V by 4 bases; bases with no gene match: 3. This CDR3 comprises 15 residues. CDR1 is SGHNT and CDR2 is YYREEE in the germline V gene (reference sequence). DNA of the CDR3: TGTGCCAGCAGCCCGGACAGGGGGACCTACAATGAGCAGTTCTTC. Amino acids: CASSPDRGTYNEQFF.

The chain combines TRBV5-4 with TRBJ2-1; no clear D gene. The CDR3 is 15 amino acids. Germline V CDR1 and CDR2: SGHNT, YYREEE (reference sequence). V lost 2 bases, J lost 8 bases, and 17 bases lay in between. The CDR3 nucleotides read TGTGCCAGCAGCTTTGGTACTATTTCTACTGATGAGCAGTTCTTC. Residues: CASSFGTISTDEQFF.

Only one count was recorded for this clone. The chain is built from TRBV6-1 and TRBJ2-1; 7 bases fit TRBD1. Unmatched junction bases numbered 8, after V lost 5 bases and J lost 4 bases. CDR1 is MNHNS, CDR2 SASEGT, per germline. The CDR3 extends over 15 amino acids. For the CDR3, the DNA is TGTGCCAGCAGTACAGACAGGGCCCTATACAATGAGCAGTTCTTC. Its protein product is CASSTDRALYNEQFF.

The count of this clone is one. The chain couples TRBV13 to TRBJ2-5; possibly TRBD2 for D (5 bases). The V and J ends lost 5 bases and 2 bases respectively, with 18 bases between them. This CDR3 is built from 16 residues. Germline V CDR1 and CDR2: PRHDT, FYEKMQ (reference sequence). The CDR3 nucleotides are TGTGCCAGCAGCAGACCCGGGAAAGATCAACAAGAGACCCAGTACTTC. It encodes CASSRPGKDQQETQYF.